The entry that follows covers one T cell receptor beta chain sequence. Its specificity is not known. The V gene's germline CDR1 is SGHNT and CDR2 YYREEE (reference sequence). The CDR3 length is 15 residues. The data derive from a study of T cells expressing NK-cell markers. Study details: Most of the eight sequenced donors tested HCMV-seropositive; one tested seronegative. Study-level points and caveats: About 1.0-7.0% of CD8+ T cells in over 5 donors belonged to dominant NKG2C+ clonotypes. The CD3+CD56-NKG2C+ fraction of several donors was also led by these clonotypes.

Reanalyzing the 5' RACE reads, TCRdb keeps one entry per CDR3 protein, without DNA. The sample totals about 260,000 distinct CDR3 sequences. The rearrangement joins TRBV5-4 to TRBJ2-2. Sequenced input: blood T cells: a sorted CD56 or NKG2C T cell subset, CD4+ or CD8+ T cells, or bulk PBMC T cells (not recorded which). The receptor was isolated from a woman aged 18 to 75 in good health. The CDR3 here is CASSLGKIYTGELFF. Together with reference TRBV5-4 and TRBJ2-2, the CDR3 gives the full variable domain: ETGVTQSPTHLIKTRGQQVTLRCSSQSGHNTVSWYQQALGQGPQFIFQYYREEENGRGNFPPRFSGLQFPNYSSELNVNALELDDSALYLCASSLGKIYTGELFFGEGSRLTVL.